This T cell receptor beta chain was recorded in a study of blood T cell repertoires in COVID-19. Study background: Samples taken during acute and convalescent COVID-19 were collected in the United States, Italy and Spain. Sources were T cells, B-cell-depleted T cells, or PBMCs; the material itself was cDNA or gDNA.

Per the original data handling: Nucleated cell counts were estimated from reference gene primer amplification. Assay used: immunoSEQ multiplex PCR; TCRdb lists only in-frame clones, some missing. The V and J calls and clone size come from that table; D and trimming were worked out from the DNA. The sample lists some 120,000 clones, about 85% occurring once. The sequence derives from a man aged 35 to 55 with acute or convalescent COVID-19. Sequencing was performed on peripheral blood.

CDR3 nucleotide sequence: TGTGCCAGCAGGGGAGACACAGATACGCAGTATTTT. As protein: CASRGDTDTQYF. The chain joins TRBV6-5 to TRBJ2-3; maybe TRBD2 (5 bases). The CDR3 sequence is 12 residues long. The V end was cut by 6 bases, the J end by 2 bases, with 6 bases between. Germline CDR1 reads MNHEY; CDR2 reads SVGAGI.